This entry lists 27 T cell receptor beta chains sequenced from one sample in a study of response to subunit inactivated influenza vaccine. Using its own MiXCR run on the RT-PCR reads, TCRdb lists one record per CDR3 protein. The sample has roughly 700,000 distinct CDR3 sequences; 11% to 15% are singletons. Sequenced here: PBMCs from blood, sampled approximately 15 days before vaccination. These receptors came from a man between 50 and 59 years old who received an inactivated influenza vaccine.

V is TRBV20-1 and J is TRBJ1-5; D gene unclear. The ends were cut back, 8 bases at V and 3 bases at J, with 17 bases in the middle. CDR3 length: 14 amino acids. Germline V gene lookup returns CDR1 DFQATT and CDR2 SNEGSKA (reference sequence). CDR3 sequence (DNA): TGCAGTACACAGCTCCGAGCCCTCAATCAGCCCCAGCATTTT. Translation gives CSTQLRALNQPQHF.

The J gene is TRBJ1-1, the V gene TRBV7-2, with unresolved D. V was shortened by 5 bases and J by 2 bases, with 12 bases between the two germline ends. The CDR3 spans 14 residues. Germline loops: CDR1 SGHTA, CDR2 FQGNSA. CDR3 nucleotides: TGTGCCAGCAGCCCCCCGAACAGCAACACTGAAGCTTTCTTT. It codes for CASSPPNSNTEAFF.

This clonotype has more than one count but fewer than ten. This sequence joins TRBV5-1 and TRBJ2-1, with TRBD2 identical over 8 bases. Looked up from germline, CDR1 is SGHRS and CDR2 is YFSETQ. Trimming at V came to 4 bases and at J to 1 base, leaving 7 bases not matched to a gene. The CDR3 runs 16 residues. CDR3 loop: CASSPAGGGSYNEQFF. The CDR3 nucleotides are TGCGCCAGCAGCCCGGCGGGGGGAGGGTCCTACAATGAGCAGTTCTTC.

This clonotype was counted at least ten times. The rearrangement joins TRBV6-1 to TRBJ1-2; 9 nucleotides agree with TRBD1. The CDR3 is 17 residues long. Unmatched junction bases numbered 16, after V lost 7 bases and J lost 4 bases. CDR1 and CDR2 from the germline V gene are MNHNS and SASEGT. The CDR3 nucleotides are TGTGCCAGCACTCCCGGGACAGGGAGTGGCGTCGGCTATGGCTACACCTTC. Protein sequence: CASTPGTGSGVGYGYTF.

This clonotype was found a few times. CDR3 loop: CSVLGNTEAFF. CDR3 DNA: TGCAGCGTTCTGGGTAACACTGAAGCTTTCTTT. V is TRBV29-1 and J is TRBJ1-1; D remains unclear. The CDR3 has 11 amino acids. Germline loops: CDR1 SQVTM, CDR2 ANQGSEA. The ends were cut back, 5 bases at V and 2 bases at J, with 6 bases in the middle.

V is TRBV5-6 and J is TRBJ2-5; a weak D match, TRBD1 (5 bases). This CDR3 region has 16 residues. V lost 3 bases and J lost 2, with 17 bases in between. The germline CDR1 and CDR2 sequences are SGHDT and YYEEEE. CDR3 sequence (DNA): TGTGCCAGCAGCTCCACCCTACAGGTTCTTCAAGAGACCCAGTACTTC. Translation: CASSSTLQVLQETQYF.

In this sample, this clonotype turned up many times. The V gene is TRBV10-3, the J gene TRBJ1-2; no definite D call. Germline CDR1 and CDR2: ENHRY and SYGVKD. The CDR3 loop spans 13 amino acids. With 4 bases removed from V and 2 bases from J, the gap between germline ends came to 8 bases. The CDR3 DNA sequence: TGTGCCATCAGTGGCGGAGGGAACTATGGCTACACCTTC. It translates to CAISGGGNYGYTF.

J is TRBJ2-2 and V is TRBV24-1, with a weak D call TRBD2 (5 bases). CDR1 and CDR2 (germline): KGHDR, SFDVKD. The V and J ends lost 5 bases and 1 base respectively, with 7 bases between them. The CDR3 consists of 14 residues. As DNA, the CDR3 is TGTGCCACCAGTGCGGGATGGAACACCGGGGAGCTGTTTTTT. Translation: CATSAGWNTGELFF.

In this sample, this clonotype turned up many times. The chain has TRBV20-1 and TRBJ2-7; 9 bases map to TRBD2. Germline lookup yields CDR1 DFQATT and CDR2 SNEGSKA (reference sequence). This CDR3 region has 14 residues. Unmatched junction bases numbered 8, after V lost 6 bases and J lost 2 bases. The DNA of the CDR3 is TGCAGTGCCAGCTTGGGCGGGAGGGCCTACGAGCAGTACTTC. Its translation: CSASLGGRAYEQYF.

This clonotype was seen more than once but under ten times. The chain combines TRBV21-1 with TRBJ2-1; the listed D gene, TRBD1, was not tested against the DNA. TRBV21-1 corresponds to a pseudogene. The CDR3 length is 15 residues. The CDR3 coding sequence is TGTGCCAGCAGCCTCCCCCGGGGGCGTAGGAATGAGCAGTTCTTC. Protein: CASSLPRGRRNEQFF.

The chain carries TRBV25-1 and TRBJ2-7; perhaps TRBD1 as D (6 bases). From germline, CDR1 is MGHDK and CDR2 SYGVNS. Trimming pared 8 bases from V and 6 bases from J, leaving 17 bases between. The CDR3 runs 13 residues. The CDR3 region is CASSLQGSSEQYF. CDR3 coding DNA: TGTGCCAGCTCTTTACAGGGTAGCTCCGAGCAGTACTTC.

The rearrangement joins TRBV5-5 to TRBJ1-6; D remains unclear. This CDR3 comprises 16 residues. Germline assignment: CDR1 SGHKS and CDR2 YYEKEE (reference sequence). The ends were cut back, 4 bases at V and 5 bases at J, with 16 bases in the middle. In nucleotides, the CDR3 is TGTGCCAGCAGCCTGGTTGCGGGTCCCCATAATTCACCCCTCCACTTT. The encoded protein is CASSLVAGPHNSPLHF.

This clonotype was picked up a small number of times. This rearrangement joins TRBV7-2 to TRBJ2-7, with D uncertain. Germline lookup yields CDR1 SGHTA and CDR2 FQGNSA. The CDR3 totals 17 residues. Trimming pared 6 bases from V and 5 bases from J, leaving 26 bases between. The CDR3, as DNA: TGTGCCAGCAGTCTGAATTCGTTTCGTATGGGTATCCACGAGCAGTACTTC. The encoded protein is CASSLNSFRMGIHEQYF.

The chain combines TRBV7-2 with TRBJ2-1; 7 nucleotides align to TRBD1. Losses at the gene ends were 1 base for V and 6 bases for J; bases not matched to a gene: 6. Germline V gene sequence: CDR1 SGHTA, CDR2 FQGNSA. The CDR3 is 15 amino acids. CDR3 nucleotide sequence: TGTGCCAGCAGCTTAGGAGACAGGGACGTCAATGAGCAGTTCTTC. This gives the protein CASSLGDRDVNEQFF. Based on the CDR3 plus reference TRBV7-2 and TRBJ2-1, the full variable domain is GAGVSQSPSNKVTEKGKDVELRCDPISGHTALYWYRQSLGQGLEFLIYFQGNSAPDKSGLPSDRFSAERTGGSVSTLTIQRTQQEDSAVYLCASSLGDRDVNEQFFGPGTRLTVL.

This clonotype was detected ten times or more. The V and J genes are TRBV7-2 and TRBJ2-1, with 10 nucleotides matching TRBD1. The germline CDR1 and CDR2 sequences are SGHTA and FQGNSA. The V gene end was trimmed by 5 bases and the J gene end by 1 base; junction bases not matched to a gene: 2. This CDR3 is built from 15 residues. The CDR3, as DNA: TGTGCCAGCAGCCGGGACAGGGGTTCCTACAATGAGCAGTTCTTC. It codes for CASSRDRGSYNEQFF.

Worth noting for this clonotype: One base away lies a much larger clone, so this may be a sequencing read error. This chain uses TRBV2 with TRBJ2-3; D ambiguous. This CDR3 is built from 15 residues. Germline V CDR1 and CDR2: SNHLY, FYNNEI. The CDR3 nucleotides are TGTACCAGCAGTGACGATGGTTCTCGGACAGATACGCAGTATTTT. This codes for CTSSDDGSRTDTQYF.

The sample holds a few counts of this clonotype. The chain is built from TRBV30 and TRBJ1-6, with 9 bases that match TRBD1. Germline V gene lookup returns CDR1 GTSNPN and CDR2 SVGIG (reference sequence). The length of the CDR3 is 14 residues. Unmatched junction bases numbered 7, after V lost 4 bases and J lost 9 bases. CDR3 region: CAWTSGTGSSPLHF. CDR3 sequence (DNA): TGTGCCTGGACGTCTGGGACAGGGAGTTCACCCCTCCACTTT. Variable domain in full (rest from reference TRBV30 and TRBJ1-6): SQTIHQWPATLVQPVGSPLSLECTVEGTSNPNLYWYRQAAGRGLQLLFYSVGIGQISSEVPQNLSASRPQDRQFILSSKKLLLSDSGFYLCAWTSGTGSSPLHFGNGTRLTVT.

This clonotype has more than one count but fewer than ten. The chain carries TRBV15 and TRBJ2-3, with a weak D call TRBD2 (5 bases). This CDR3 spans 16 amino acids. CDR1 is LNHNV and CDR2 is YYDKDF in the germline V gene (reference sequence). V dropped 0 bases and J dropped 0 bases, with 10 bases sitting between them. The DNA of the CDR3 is TGTGCCACCAGCAGAGATCGGGGTGGGAGCACAGATACGCAGTATTTT. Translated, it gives CATSRDRGGSTDTQYF.

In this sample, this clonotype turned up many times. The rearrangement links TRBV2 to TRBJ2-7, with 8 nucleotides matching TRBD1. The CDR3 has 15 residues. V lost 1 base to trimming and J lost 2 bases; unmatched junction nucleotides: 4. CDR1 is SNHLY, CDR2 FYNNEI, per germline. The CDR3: CASSEGMGQAYEQYF. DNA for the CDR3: TGTGCCAGCAGTGAAGGGATGGGACAGGCCTACGAGCAGTACTTC.

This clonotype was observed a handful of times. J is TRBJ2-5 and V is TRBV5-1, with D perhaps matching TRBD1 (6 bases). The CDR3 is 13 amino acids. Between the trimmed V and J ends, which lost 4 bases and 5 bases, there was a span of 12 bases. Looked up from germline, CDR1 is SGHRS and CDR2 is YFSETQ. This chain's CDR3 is CASSVTGAETQYF. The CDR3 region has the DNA TGCGCCAGCAGCGTGACAGGAGCGGAGACCCAGTACTTC.

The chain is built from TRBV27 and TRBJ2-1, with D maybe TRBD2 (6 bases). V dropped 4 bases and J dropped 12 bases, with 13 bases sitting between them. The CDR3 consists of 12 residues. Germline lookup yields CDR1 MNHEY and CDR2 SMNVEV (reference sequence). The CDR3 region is CASSSLTGGQFF. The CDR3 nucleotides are TGTGCCAGCAGTTCCCTGACCGGGGGGCAGTTCTTC.

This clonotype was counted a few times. CDR3 DNA sequence: TGTGCCAGCAGCTTATCAAGCCTAGCGGGAGACAATGAGCAGTTCTTC. Translating gives CASSLSSLAGDNEQFF. The rearrangement joins TRBV7-3 to TRBJ2-1; 10 bases are a match to TRBD2. With V trimmed by 2 bases and J by 5 bases, 6 bases remained unmatched. This CDR3 has 16 amino acids. Looked up from germline, CDR1 is SGHTA and CDR2 is FQGTGA.

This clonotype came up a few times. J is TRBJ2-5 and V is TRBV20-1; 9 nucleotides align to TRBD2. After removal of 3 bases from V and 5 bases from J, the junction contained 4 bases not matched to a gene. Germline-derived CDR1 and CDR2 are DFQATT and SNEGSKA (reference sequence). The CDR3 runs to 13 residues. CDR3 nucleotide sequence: TGCAGTGCTAGGGGGACTAGCCGCGAGACCCAGTACTTC. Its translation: CSARGTSRETQYF.

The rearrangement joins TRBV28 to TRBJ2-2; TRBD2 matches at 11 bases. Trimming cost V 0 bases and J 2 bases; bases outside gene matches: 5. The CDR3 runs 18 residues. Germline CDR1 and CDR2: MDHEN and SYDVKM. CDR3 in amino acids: CASSLWPTSGNNTGELFF. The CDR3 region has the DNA TGTGCCAGCAGTTTATGGCCGACTAGCGGGAACAACACCGGGGAGCTGTTTTTT. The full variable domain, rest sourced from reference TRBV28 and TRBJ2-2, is DVKVTQSSRYLVKRTGEKVFLECVQDMDHENMFWYRQDPGLGLRLIYFSYDVKMKEKGDIPEGYSVSREKKERFSLILESASTNQTSMYLCASSLWPTSGNNTGELFFGEGSRLTVL.

CDR3 amino acids: CASSYPGLNNEQFF. Written as DNA, the CDR3 is TGTGCCAGCAGTTATCCGGGACTAAACAATGAGCAGTTCTTC. The chain is built from TRBV27 and TRBJ2-1; the match to TRBD2 covers 7 bases. V lost 4 bases and J lost 5; bases outside the gene matches: 5. The CDR3 spans 14 residues. Germline V lookup: CDR1 MNHEY, CDR2 SMNVEV (reference sequence).

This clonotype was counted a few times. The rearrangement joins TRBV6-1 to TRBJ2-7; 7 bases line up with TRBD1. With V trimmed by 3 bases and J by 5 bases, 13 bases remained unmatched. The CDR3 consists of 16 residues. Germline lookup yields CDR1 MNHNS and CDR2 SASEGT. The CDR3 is CASSEIFDRGLNEQYF. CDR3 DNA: TGTGCCAGCAGTGAGATTTTTGATAGGGGGCTAAACGAGCAGTACTTC.

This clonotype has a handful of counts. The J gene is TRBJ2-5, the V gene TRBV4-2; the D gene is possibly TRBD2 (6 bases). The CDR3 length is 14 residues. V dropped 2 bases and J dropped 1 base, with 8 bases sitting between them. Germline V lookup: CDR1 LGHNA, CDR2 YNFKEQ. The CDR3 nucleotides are TGTGCCAGCAGCCAACGGGGGACCCAAGAGACCCAGTACTTC. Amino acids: CASSQRGTQETQYF.